This passage covers 28 T cell receptor beta chains from one sample sequenced in a study of quantifying T cell responses using KT2 cells. Looking at the study overall: cDNA was made from DNase-treated RNA using alpha and beta constant primers.

A single-stranded UMI oligo with SP2 sequence was ligated to cDNA 3' ends. An equimolar mix of RC1.1 and RC1.2 primed the beta chain across TRBC1 and TRBC2. TCRdb re-called the UMI-ligation and nested PCR reads with MiXCR, one entry per CDR3 protein. The table shows some 41,000 distinct CDR3 sequences, with over 15% occurring only once. Material for sequencing was PBMCs spiked with cells of the T cell clone KT2. Receptor source: a human donor.

This clonotype has only a few counts. This chain uses TRBV29-1 with TRBJ1-1; possible D gene TRBD1, 5 bases. Germline lookup yields CDR1 SQVTM and CDR2 ANQGSEA. V was cut by 7 bases and J by 3 bases, with 12 bases left in between. The CDR3 extends over 12 amino acids. The DNA of the CDR3 is TGCAGCGCGAAGGGGCTCGACACTGAAGCTTTCTTT. Translated, it gives CSAKGLDTEAFF.

This clonotype has a handful of counts. The CDR3 here is CATSHGGSPNTEAFF. In nucleotides, the CDR3 is TGTGCCACCAGTCATGGGGGATCCCCGAACACTGAAGCTTTCTTT. The genes are TRBV24-1 and TRBJ1-1, with a tentative D call TRBD1 (5 bases). V dropped 6 bases and J dropped 1 base, with 14 bases sitting between them. The CDR3 spans 15 residues. Germline V lookup: CDR1 KGHDR, CDR2 SFDVKD.

This clonotype has a count of ten or more. The chain employs TRBV11-2 and TRBJ2-7; unclear D gene. The V end lost 3 bases, the J end lost 4 bases, and 4 bases lay between the germline ends. CDR1 is SGHAT, CDR2 FQNNGV, per germline. There are 11 residues in the CDR3. Here the CDR3 DNA reads TGTGCCAGCAGCTTCGCATACGAGCAGTACTTC. Its protein product is CASSFAYEQYF.

This clonotype was detected ten times or more. This sequence joins TRBV12-3 or TRBV12-4 and TRBJ2-3, with 10 bases that match TRBD2. The CDR3 loop spans 19 amino acids. V was clipped by 6 bases and J by 1 base; unmatched bases: 16. The CDR3 protein is CASSPGGLAGEFGTDTQYF. For the CDR3, the DNA is TGTGCCAGCAGCCCAGGAGGGCTAGCGGGGGAATTCGGCACAGATACGCAGTATTTT.

V is TRBV10-3 and J is TRBJ2-7; D is ambiguous. The CDR3 length is 12 residues. Germline-derived CDR1 and CDR2 are ENHRY and SYGVKD. Trimming left V 10 bases short and J 1 base short, with 11 bases between. The CDR3 DNA reads as TGTGCCACGGGCCTGTCGTCCTACGAGCAGTACTTC. This codes for CATGLSSYEQYF.

The J gene is TRBJ2-7, the V gene TRBV2; a possible D gene is TRBD2 (6 bases). Germline V gene sequence: CDR1 SNHLY, CDR2 FYNNEI. CDR3 length: 13 residues. V was clipped by 4 bases and J by 0 bases, with 7 bases between them. The CDR3 here is CASSGDSSYEQYF. The CDR3 nucleotides are TGTGCCAGCAGTGGGGACTCCTCCTACGAGCAGTACTTC.

This rearrangement joins TRBV3-1 to TRBJ2-1; D is unresolved. The CDR3 spans 16 residues. The germline V and J ends were trimmed by 0 bases and 0 bases, with 9 bases remaining between them. CDR1 and CDR2 from the germline V gene are LGHDT and YNNKEL (reference sequence). The CDR3 DNA reads as TGTGCCAGCAGCCAAGAGGTTGGCCTCTCCTACAATGAGCAGTTCTTC. This translates into CASSQEVGLSYNEQFF.

There are a few counts of this clonotype. This sequence joins TRBV2 and TRBJ2-2; 12 bases are shared with TRBD2. This CDR3 is built from 17 residues. Trimming cost V 6 bases and J 1 base; bases outside gene matches: 6. CDR1 is SNHLY, CDR2 FYNNEI, per germline. CDR3 in DNA: TGTGCCAGCAGGCGACTAGCGGGAGTTCGGAACACCGGGGAGCTGTTTTTT. Amino acid sequence: CASRRLAGVRNTGELFF.

This clonotype was picked up a small number of times. This chain links TRBV5-1 with TRBJ2-3; D tentatively reads TRBD1 or TRBD2 (5 bases each). CDR3 length: 13 amino acids. V dropped 9 bases and J dropped 2 bases, with 13 bases sitting between them. Per germline, CDR1 SGHRS and CDR2 YFSETQ. In DNA, the CDR3 is TGCGCCACCCGGGGACGGTCCACAGATACGCAGTATTTT. Translation: CATRGRSTDTQYF.

The rearrangement links TRBV24-1 to TRBJ2-5; D may be TRBD1 or TRBD2 (6 bases each). V was clipped by 3 bases and J by 0 bases, with 19 bases between them. This CDR3 is built from 18 residues. The germline V gene has CDR1 KGHDR and CDR2 SFDVKD. The CDR3 sequence is CATSDHRGDASNQETQYF. The CDR3, as DNA: TGTGCCACCAGTGATCATAGGGGGGACGCTTCAAACCAAGAGACCCAGTACTTC.

This clonotype came up a few times. This chain joins TRBV14 and TRBJ2-1; D possibly corresponds to TRBD2 (5 bases). The germline CDR1 and CDR2 sequences are SGHDN and FVKESK. The CDR3 is made up of 16 amino acids. V lost 3 bases, J lost 0 bases, and 12 bases lay in between. As DNA, the CDR3 is TGTGCCAGCAGCCACGGATGGGAGCCCTCCTACAATGAGCAGTTCTTC. It specifies CASSHGWEPSYNEQFF.

V gene TRBV6-1 combines with J gene TRBJ1-2; D is uncertain. The ends were cut back, 3 bases at V and 5 bases at J, with 7 bases in the middle. Germline loops: CDR1 MNHNS, CDR2 SASEGT. This CDR3 is built from 12 residues. The CDR3 region is CASSEDRYGYTF. CDR3 nucleotides: TGTGCCAGCAGTGAGGACCGGTATGGCTACACCTTC.

The chain combines TRBV14 with TRBJ2-1; tentatively, D is TRBD2 (6 bases). CDR1 is SGHDN, CDR2 FVKESK, per germline. The CDR3 consists of 16 residues. V lost 2 bases and J 9 bases, leaving 20 bases between the germline ends. CDR3: CASSQIGREVFSEQFF. The CDR3 nucleotides read TGTGCCAGCAGCCAAATCGGCAGGGAGGTTTTCAGTGAGCAGTTCTTC.

This clonotype appeared a few times. V and J are TRBV21-1 and TRBJ2-1; the tabulated D call, TRBD2, remains unverified against the DNA. TRBV21-1 is labeled a pseudogene. CDR3 length: 14 amino acids. Here the CDR3 DNA reads TGTGCCAGCAGCAATATAGGGGAGGGGGCTGAGCAGTTCTTC. It codes for CASSNIGEGAEQFF.

V is TRBV7-9 and J is TRBJ1-1, with D unclear. Germline assignment: CDR1 SEHNR and CDR2 FQNEAQ (reference sequence). The CDR3 loop spans 12 amino acids. The V gene lost 5 bases and the J gene lost 4 bases, with 8 bases spanning the gap. Written as DNA, the CDR3 is TGTGCCAGCAGCGTGGACGGCACTGAAGCTTTCTTT. Protein product: CASSVDGTEAFF.

The genes are TRBV7-3 and TRBJ2-1; D not certain. The germline V gene encodes CDR1 SGHTA and CDR2 FQGTGA. The CDR3 length is 15 residues. The V gene lost 8 bases and the J gene lost 0 bases, with 14 bases spanning the gap. The CDR3 DNA is TGTGCCAGCGGGCGCGGACCGAGCTCCTACAATGAGCAGTTCTTC. Its translation: CASGRGPSSYNEQFF.

In its sample, this clonotype was seen a few times. The CDR3 protein is CASSAAGGGSDTQYF. In DNA, the CDR3 is TGTGCCAGCAGCGCAGCGGGAGGTGGGTCAGATACGCAGTATTTT. This chain links TRBV7-2 with TRBJ2-3, with 9 bases fitting TRBD2. The CDR3 runs 15 residues. The trim removed 5 bases at V and 4 bases at J, leaving 7 bases unmatched. Germline V gives CDR1 SGHTA, CDR2 FQGNSA.

This clonotype occurred a few times. The rearrangement uses TRBV5-4 and TRBJ2-2; D remains unclear. Trimming cost V 2 bases and J 1 base, with 6 bases left between them. The CDR3 sequence is 14 residues long. Germline V CDR1 and CDR2: SGHNT, YYREEE (reference sequence). The CDR3 nucleotides read TGTGCCAGCAGCTTAGCAGTGAACACCGGGGAGCTGTTTTTT. Its protein is CASSLAVNTGELFF.

This clonotype was detected many times. Here the CDR3 reads CASSRTSGTDTQYF. CDR3 bases: TGTGCCAGCAGCCGGACTAGCGGCACAGATACGCAGTATTTT. J is TRBJ2-3 and V is TRBV6-4, with 9 bases lining up with TRBD2. This CDR3 has 14 amino acids. The V gene end was trimmed by 6 bases and the J gene end by 1 base; junction bases not matched to a gene: 2. Germline values: CDR1 MRHNA, CDR2 SNTAGT.

This chain links TRBV7-2 with TRBJ2-3, with D tentatively TRBD2 (6 bases). V was pared by 1 base and J by 9 bases, with 8 bases between. Germline CDR1 and CDR2: SGHTA and FQGNSA. The CDR3 has 12 residues. The CDR3 reads CASSLVAGTQYF. The CDR3 DNA sequence: TGTGCCAGCAGCTTAGTGGCGGGGACGCAGTATTTT. The full variable domain, its missing parts supplied by reference TRBV7-2 and TRBJ2-3, is GAGVSQSPSNKVTEKGKDVELRCDPISGHTALYWYRQSLGQGLEFLIYFQGNSAPDKSGLPSDRFSAERTGGSVSTLTIQRTQQEDSAVYLCASSLVAGTQYFGPGTRLTVL.

The chain couples TRBV29-1 to TRBJ2-1, with unresolved D. The CDR3 contains 13 residues. Germline V gene data show CDR1 as SQVTM and CDR2 as ANQGSEA. Trimming removed 5 bases from V and 4 bases from J, with 12 bases in between. CDR3 DNA: TGCAGCGTTCTTTTCCTGTATTACAATGAGCAGTTCTTC. It yields the protein CSVLFLYYNEQFF.

CDR3 coding DNA: TGCGCCAGCAGCCAGGGTGCCGGGACAGGGTTTGAGACCCAGTACTTC. It codes for CASSQGAGTGFETQYF. This sequence joins TRBV4-1 and TRBJ2-5, with 9 bases aligning to TRBD1. The germline gives CDR1 MGHRA, CDR2 YSYEKL. J was trimmed by 5 bases and V by 3 bases; bases with no gene match: 10. The CDR3 extends over 16 amino acids.

The table lists this clonotype with a few counts. The chain links TRBV30 to TRBJ2-2, with 8 bases fitting TRBD2. The V segment lost 4 bases and the J segment 3 bases; nucleotides outside the gene matches: 7. Germline CDR1 reads GTSNPN; CDR2 reads SVGIG (reference sequence). This CDR3 region has 15 residues. Written as DNA, the CDR3 is TGTGCCTGGACGACCGGGACTAGGGACACCGGGGAGCTGTTTTTT. The encoded protein is CAWTTGTRDTGELFF. Variable domain in full (rest from reference TRBV30 and TRBJ2-2): SQTIHQWPATLVQPVGSPLSLECTVEGTSNPNLYWYRQAAGRGLQLLFYSVGIGQISSEVPQNLSASRPQDRQFILSSKKLLLSDSGFYLCAWTTGTRDTGELFFGEGSRLTVL.

This clonotype has only a few counts. The chain uses TRBV5-1 and TRBJ2-2; no reliable D call. CDR1 and CDR2 from the germline V gene are SGHRS and YFSETQ. V was pared by 0 bases and J by 5 bases, with 20 bases between. This CDR3 is 18 amino acids long. The CDR3 loop is CASSLGLGPRKVTGELFF. CDR3 bases: TGCGCCAGCAGCTTGGGTTTAGGCCCGCGAAAAGTTACCGGGGAGCTGTTTTTT.

This clonotype was observed at least ten times. V usage is TRBV2 and J usage is TRBJ2-1; 7 nucleotides align to TRBD2. The J segment lost 7 bases and the V segment lost 0 bases, leaving 15 bases of the junction unmatched. Germline CDR1 SNHLY, CDR2 FYNNEI. This CDR3 region has 18 residues. CDR3 protein: CASSEATHSGPNMNEQFF. The CDR3 bases are TGTGCCAGCAGTGAAGCAACCCATAGCGGGCCTAACATGAATGAGCAGTTCTTC.

There are many counts of this clonotype. The chain employs TRBV20-1 and TRBJ1-5; D is unresolved. Trimming shortened V by 3 bases and J by 3 bases, and 9 bases separated the two germline ends. Germline CDR1 is DFQATT and CDR2 is SNEGSKA (reference sequence). This CDR3 has 13 residues. The DNA for the CDR3 is TGCAGTGCTAGTGACGACCCCAATCAGCCCCAGCATTTT. This translates into CSASDDPNQPQHF.

The chain joins TRBV19 to TRBJ1-1; D uncertain. V shed 7 bases and J shed 3 bases, with 6 bases lying between them. The CDR3 runs 11 residues. CDR1 is LNHDA, CDR2 SQIVND, per germline (reference sequence). Here the CDR3 DNA reads TGTGCCAGTATCGAGGACACTGAAGCTTTCTTT. Protein product: CASIEDTEAFF.

This clonotype was seen a few times. V is TRBV7-9 and J is TRBJ2-1; 13 nucleotides line up with TRBD2. From germline, CDR1 is SEHNR and CDR2 FQNEAQ (reference sequence). Germline trimming cut 5 bases from V and 0 bases from J; bases unmatched to any gene: 10. CDR3 size: 19 residues. The CDR3 reads CASSQEGLAGVSSYNEQFF. CDR3 nucleotide sequence: TGTGCCAGCAGCCAGGAAGGACTAGCGGGGGTTAGCTCCTACAATGAGCAGTTCTTC. The whole variable domain, remainder taken from reference TRBV7-9 and TRBJ2-1, is DTGVSQNPRHKITKRGQNVTFRCDPISEHNRLYWYRQTLGQGPEFLTYFQNEAQLEKSRLLSDRFSAERPKGSFSTLEIQRTEQGDSAMYLCASSQEGLAGVSSYNEQFFGPGTRLTVL.